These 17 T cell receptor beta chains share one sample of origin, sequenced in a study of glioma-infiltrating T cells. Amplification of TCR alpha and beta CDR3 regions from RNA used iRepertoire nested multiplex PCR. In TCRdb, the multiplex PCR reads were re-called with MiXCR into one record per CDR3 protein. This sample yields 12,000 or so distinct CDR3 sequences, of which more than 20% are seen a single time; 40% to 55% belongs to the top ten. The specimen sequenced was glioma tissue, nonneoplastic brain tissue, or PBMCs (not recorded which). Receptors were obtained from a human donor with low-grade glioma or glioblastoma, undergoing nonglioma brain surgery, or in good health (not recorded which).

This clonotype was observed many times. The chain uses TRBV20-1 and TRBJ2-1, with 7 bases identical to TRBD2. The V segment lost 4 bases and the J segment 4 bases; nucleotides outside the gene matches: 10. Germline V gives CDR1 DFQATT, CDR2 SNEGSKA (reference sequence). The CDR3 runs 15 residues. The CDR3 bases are TGCAGTGCTATGGGGTTGGGGAGGGGATACAATGAGCAGTTCTTC. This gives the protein CSAMGLGRGYNEQFF.

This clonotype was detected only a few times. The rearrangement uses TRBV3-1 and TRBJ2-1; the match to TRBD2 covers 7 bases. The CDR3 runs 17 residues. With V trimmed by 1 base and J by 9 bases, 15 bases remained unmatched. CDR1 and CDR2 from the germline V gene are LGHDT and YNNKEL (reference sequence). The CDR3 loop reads CASSQVFGRPLYFEQFF. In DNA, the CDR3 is TGTGCCAGCAGCCAAGTTTTCGGGAGGCCGCTTTACTTTGAGCAGTTCTTC.

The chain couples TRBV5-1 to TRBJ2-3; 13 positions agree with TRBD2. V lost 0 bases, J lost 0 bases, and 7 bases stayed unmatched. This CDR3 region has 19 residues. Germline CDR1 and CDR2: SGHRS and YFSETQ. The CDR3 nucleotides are TGCGCCAGCAGCTTGGAATATGGGACTAGCGGGACTAGCACAGATACGCAGTATTTT. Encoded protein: CASSLEYGTSGTSTDTQYF.

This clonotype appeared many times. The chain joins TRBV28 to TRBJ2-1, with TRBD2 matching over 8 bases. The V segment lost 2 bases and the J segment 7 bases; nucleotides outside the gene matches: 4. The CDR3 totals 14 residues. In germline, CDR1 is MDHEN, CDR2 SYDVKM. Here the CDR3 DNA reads TGTGCCAGCAGTTTAGCGGGAGGCCCAAATGAGCAGTTCTTC. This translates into CASSLAGGPNEQFF.

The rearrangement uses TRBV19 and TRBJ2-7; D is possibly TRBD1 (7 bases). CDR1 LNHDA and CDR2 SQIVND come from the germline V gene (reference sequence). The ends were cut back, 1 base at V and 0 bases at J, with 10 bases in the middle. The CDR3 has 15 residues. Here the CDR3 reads CASSIGGDSSYEQYF. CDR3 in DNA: TGTGCCAGTAGTATAGGGGGGGACAGCTCCTACGAGCAGTACTTC. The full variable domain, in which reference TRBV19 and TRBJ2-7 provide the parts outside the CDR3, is DGGITQSPKYLFRKEGQNVTLSCEQNLNHDAMYWYRQDPGQGLRLIYYSQIVNDFQKGDIAEGYSVSREKKESFPLTVTSAQKNPTAFYLCASSIGGDSSYEQYFGPGTRLTVT.

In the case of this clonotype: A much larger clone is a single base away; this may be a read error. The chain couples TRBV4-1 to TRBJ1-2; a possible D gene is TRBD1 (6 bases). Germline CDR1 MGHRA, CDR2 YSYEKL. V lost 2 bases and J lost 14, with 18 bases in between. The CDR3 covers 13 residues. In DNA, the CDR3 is TGCGCCAGCAGCCAACGAGGGGGAGAGATCCAGACCTTC. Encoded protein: CASSQRGGEIQTF.

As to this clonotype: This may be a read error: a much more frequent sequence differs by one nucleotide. The CDR3 spells CAGSLGGGVHYGYTF. The CDR3 nucleotides are TGTGCCGGCAGTTTGGGGGGAGGGGTCCACTATGGCTACACCTTC. The rearrangement joins TRBV28 to TRBJ1-2; D may be TRBD1 (5 bases). Germline V gene lookup returns CDR1 MDHEN and CDR2 SYDVKM. The CDR3 covers 15 residues.

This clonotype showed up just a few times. The CDR3 DNA is TGTGCCAGCAGGAACCTACTAGCGTCTGTTACCTACGAGCAGTACTTC. It specifies CASRNLLASVTYEQYF. The V and J genes are TRBV3-1 and TRBJ2-7; the match to TRBD2 covers 7 bases. V lost 6 bases to trimming and J lost 2 bases; unmatched junction nucleotides: 13. The germline V gene has CDR1 LGHDT and CDR2 YNNKEL (reference sequence). CDR3 size: 16 residues.

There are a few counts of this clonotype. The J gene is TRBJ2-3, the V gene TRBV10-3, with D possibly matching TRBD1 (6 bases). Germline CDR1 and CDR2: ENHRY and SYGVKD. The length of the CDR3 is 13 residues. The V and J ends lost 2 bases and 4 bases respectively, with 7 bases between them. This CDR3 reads CAISEGGPDTQYF. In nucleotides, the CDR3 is TGTGCCATCAGTGAGGGGGGCCCAGATACGCAGTATTTT.

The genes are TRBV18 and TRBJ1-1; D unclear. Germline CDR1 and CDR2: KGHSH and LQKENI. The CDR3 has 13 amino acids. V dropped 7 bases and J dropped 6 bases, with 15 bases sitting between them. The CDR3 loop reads CASCSAGFSEAFF. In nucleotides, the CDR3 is TGTGCCAGCTGTTCCGCGGGTTTCTCTGAAGCTTTCTTT.

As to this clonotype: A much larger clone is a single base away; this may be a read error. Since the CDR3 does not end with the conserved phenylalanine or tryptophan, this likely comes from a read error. In nucleotides, the CDR3 is TGCAGTGCTAGAGTCCGCGACAATGAGCAGTTCCTC. This translates into CSARVRDNEQFL. The gene calls are TRBV20-1 and TRBJ2-1; D is undetermined. The germline V and J ends were trimmed by 1 base and 5 bases, with 6 bases remaining between them. The CDR3 totals 12 residues. Germline V CDR1 and CDR2: DFQATT, SNEGSKA (reference sequence).

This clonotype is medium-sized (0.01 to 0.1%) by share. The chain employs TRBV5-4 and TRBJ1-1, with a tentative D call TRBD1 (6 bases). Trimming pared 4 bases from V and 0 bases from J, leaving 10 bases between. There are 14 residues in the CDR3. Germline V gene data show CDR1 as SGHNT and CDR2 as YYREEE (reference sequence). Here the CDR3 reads CASSRDRLNTEAFF. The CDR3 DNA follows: TGTGCCAGCAGCCGAGACAGGCTGAACACTGAAGCTTTCTTT.

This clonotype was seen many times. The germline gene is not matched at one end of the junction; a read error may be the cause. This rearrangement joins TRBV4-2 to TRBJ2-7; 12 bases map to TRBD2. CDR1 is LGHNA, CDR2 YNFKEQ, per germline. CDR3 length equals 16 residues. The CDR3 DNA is TGTGCCAGCAGCCAAGAGACGGCTAGCGGGAGGGTCCCCTCTGTCTTC. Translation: CASSQETASGRVPSVF.

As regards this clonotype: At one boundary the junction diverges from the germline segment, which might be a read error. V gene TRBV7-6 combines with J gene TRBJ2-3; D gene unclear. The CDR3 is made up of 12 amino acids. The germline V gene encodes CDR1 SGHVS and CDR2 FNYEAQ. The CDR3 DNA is TGTGCCAGCAGCTTAAGCAAAGATACGCAATATTTT. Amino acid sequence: CASSLSKDTQYF.

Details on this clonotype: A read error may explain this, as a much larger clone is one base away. In DNA, the CDR3 is TGTGCCAGCAGTGTCAGCCCCAATCACCCCCAGCATTTT. Translated, it gives CASSVSPNHPQHF. The V and J genes are TRBV12-3 or TRBV12-4 and TRBJ1-5; D unresolved. CDR3 length equals 13 residues.

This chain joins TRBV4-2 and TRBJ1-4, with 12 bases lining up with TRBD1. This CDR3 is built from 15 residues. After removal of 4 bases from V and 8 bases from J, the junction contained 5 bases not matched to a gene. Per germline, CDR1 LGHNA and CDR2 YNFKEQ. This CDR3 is CASSPSGTGGEKLFF. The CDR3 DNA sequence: TGTGCCAGCAGCCCCTCTGGGACAGGGGGCGAAAAACTGTTTTTT.

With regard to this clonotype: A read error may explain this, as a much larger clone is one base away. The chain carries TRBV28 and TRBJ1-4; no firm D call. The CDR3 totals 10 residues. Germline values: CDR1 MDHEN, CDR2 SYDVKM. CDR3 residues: CTSGYEKLFF. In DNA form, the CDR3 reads TGTACCAGTGGATATGAAAAACTGTTTTTT.